A single sample gave rise to the 7 T cell receptor beta chains below, sequenced in a study of cytomegalovirus exposure and HLA in healthy donors. The primer mix had 60 Vbeta and 13 Jbeta primers. Produced via immunoSEQ multiplex PCR; TCRdb's table is partial and in-frame only. The table has 100,000 to 150,000 clones, roughly 68% seen once. Input material: PBMCs. The receptors originated from a woman aged 45-60 years in good health and CMV-seropositive.

The chain employs TRBV5-1 and TRBJ2-1, with 9 bases that match TRBD1. The J segment lost 4 bases and the V segment lost 4 bases, leaving 3 bases of the junction unmatched. The germline CDR1 and CDR2 sequences are SGHRS and YFSETQ. This CDR3 spans 14 amino acids. CDR3 nucleotides: TGCGCCAGCAGCGCCGGGACAGGGTACAATGAGCAGTTCTTC. Translated, it gives CASSAGTGYNEQFF.

The V gene is TRBV11-3, the J gene TRBJ2-1; D is possibly TRBD1 (6 bases). The ends were cut back, 4 bases at V and 0 bases at J, with 10 bases in the middle. The CDR3 has 15 amino acids. Germline CDR1 and CDR2: SGHNT and YENEEA. Here the CDR3 DNA reads TGTGCCAGCAGCTATGACAGGTACTCCTACAATGAGCAGTTCTTC. This translates into CASSYDRYSYNEQFF.

This sequence joins TRBV25-1 and TRBJ1-6, with a tentative D call TRBD1 (5 bases). With 9 bases removed from V and 7 bases from J, the gap between germline ends came to 16 bases. CDR1 MGHDK and CDR2 SYGVNS come from the germline V gene. The CDR3 contains 14 residues. CDR3 bases: TGTGCCAGTAGACCGGGACTGTCGAATTCACCCCTCCACTTT. It encodes CASRPGLSNSPLHF. The entire variable domain, with the rest obtained from reference TRBV25-1 and TRBJ1-6, is as follows: EADIYQTPRYLVIGTGKKITLECSQTMGHDKMYWYQQDPGMELHLIHYSYGVNSTEKGDLSSESTVSRIRTEHFPLTLESARPSHTSQYLCASRPGLSNSPLHFGNGTRLTVT.

This clone was observed once. This chain links TRBV9 with TRBJ1-2, with D possibly being TRBD1 (5 bases). The V gene's germline CDR1 is SGDLS and CDR2 YYNGEE. The germline V and J ends were trimmed by 3 bases and 0 bases, with 18 bases remaining between them. The CDR3 spans 17 residues. The CDR3 region is CASSAGGGTAANYGYTF. For the CDR3, the DNA is TGTGCCAGCAGCGCGGGAGGCGGGACCGCGGCTAACTATGGCTACACCTTC.

The chain carries TRBV2 and TRBJ1-5; D gene uncertain. The germline V gene encodes CDR1 SNHLY and CDR2 FYNNEI. CDR3 length: 13 amino acids. Trimming took off 4 bases at V and 9 bases at J, with 13 bases between the two ends. The CDR3 here is CASSARQDRPQHF. The CDR3 nucleotides read TGTGCCAGCAGTGCGCGTCAAGATCGGCCCCAGCATTTT.

J is TRBJ1-1 and V is TRBV7-9; D is undetermined. V was shortened by 3 bases and J by 12 bases, with 11 bases between the two germline ends. The CDR3 length is 11 residues. From germline, CDR1 is SEHNR and CDR2 FQNEAQ (reference sequence). This chain's CDR3 is CASSFRGGTFF. DNA of the CDR3: TGTGCCAGCAGCTTCAGAGGAGGAACTTTCTTT.

This clone was counted a few times. The chain recombines TRBV5-6 with TRBJ2-1; no clear D gene. CDR1 is SGHDT, CDR2 YYEEEE, per germline. Trimming removed 0 bases at V and 13 bases at J, with 11 bases between. This CDR3 has 12 amino acids. CDR3: CASSLDSSSQFF. In nucleotides, the CDR3 is TGTGCCAGCAGCTTGGACAGCTCAAGTCAGTTCTTC.